This T cell receptor (beta chain) appears in the sequencing data of a study of blood T cell repertoires in COVID-19. About the research overall: Collection of acute and convalescent COVID-19 samples took place in the United States, Italy and Spain.

There are 15 residues in the CDR3. With 4 bases clipped from V and 5 bases from J, the junction kept 9 bases outside the gene matches. The germline gives CDR1 SGHDT, CDR2 YYEEEE. Generated by immunoSEQ multiplex PCR, the TCRdb table keeps only in-frame clones and is missing some. The sample has about 170,000 clones, around 80% seen once. V usage is TRBV5-6 and J usage is TRBJ1-1; 9 bases are shared with TRBD1. The sequencing input was peripheral blood. The source is a woman aged 70-85 years who had recovered from COVID-19. The DNA for the CDR3 is TGTGCCAGCAGCCTGGCCGGGACAGGGCGAACTGAAGCTTTCTTT. The encoded protein is CASSLAGTGRTEAFF.